This T cell receptor (beta chain) was recovered during a study of blood T cell repertoires in COVID-19. The ends were cut back, 10 bases at V and 8 bases at J, with 15 bases in the middle. Germline lookup yields CDR1 SGHRS and CDR2 YFSETQ. The CDR3 is 12 amino acids. Produced via immunoSEQ multiplex PCR; TCRdb's table is partial and in-frame only. The sample has roughly 110,000 clones; under 90% are singletons. The chain couples TRBV5-1 to TRBJ1-4, with a possible D match to TRBD1 (5 bases). The clonotype originates from a woman in her fifties or sixties with acute or convalescent COVID-19. Sequenced material: peripheral blood. The CDR3 nucleotides read TGCGCCGGCAAAAGGAGGGGAGAAAAACTGTTTTTT. Protein product: CAGKRRGEKLFF.